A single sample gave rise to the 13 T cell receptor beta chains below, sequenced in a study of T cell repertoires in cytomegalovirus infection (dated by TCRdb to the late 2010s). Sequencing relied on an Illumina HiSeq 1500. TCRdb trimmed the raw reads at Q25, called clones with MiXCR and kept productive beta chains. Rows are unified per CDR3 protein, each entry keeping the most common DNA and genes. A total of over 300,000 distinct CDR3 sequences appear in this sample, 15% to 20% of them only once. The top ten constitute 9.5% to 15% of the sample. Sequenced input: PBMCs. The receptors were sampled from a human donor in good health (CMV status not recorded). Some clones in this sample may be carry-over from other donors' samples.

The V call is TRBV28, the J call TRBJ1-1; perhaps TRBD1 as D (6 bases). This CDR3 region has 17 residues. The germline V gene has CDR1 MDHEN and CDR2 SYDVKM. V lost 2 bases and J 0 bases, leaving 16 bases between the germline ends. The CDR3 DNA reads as TGTGCCAGCAGTTTAATCGCGAGGGCAGGGGTGAACACTGAAGCTTTCTTT. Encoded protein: CASSLIARAGVNTEAFF.

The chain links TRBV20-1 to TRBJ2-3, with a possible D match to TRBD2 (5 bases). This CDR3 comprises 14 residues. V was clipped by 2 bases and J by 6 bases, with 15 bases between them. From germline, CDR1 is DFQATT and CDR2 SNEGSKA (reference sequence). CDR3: CSARPTDSTDTQYF. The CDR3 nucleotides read TGCAGTGCTAGACCCACGGACTCAACGGATACGCAGTATTTT.

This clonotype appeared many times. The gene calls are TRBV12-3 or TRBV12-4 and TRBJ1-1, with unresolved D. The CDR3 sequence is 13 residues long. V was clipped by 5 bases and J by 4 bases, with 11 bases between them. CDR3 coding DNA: TGTGCCAGCAGTGGGGAGGGTCGCACTGAAGCTTTCTTT. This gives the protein CASSGEGRTEAFF.

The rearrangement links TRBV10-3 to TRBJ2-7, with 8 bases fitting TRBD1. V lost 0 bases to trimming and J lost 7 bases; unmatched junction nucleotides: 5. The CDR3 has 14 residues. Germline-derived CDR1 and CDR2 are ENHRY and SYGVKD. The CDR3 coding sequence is TGTGCCATCAGTGAGTCGGGCAGGGGGCGAGAGCAGTACTTC. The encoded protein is CAISESGRGREQYF.

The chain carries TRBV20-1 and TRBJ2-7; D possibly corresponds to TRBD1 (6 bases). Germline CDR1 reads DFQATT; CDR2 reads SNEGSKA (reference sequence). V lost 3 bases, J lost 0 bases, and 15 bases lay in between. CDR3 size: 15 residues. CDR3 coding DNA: TGCAGTGCTAGCCCCAGGGGTCGGGCCTCCTACGAGCAGTACTTC. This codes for CSASPRGRASYEQYF.

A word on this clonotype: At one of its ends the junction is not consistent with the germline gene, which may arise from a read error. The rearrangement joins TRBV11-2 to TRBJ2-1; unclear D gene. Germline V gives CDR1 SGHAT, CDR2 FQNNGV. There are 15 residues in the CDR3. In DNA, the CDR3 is TGTGCCTGCAGCTTAGGCCTCGCCGGCCTCAATGAGCAGTTCTTC. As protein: CACSLGLAGLNEQFF.

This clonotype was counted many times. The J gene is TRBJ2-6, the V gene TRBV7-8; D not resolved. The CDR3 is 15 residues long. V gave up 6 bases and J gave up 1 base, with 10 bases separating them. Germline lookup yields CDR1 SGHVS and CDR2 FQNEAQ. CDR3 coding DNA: TGTGCCAGCAGTAAAAGATCGTCTGGGGCCAACGTCCTGACTTTC. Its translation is CASSKRSSGANVLTF.

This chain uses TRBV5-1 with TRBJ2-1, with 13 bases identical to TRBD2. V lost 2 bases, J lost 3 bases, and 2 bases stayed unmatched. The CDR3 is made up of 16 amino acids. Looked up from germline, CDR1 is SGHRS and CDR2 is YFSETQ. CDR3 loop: CASSLTSGGDYNEQFF. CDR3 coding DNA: TGCGCCAGCAGCTTAACTAGCGGGGGGGACTACAATGAGCAGTTCTTC.

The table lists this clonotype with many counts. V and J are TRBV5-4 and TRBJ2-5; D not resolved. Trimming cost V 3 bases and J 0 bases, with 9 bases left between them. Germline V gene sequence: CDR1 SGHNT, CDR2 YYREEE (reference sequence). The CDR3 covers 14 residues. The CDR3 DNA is TGTGCCAGCAGCTCCATACAGAACCAAGAGACCCAGTACTTC. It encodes CASSSIQNQETQYF.

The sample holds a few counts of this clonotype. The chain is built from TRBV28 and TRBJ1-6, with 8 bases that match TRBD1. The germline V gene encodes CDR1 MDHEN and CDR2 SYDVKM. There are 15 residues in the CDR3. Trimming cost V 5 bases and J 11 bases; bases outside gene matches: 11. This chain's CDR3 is CASSPRTGPRTPLHF. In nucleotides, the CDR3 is TGTGCCAGCAGTCCCCGGACAGGGCCGAGGACACCCCTCCACTTT.

The CDR3 loop is CASLSRGQGPSGELFF. In DNA, the CDR3 is TGTGCCAGCCTATCACGTGGACAGGGTCCCTCCGGGGAGCTGTTTTTT. The V gene is TRBV6-5, the J gene TRBJ2-2, with TRBD1 matching over 8 bases. The CDR3 is 16 amino acids. In germline, CDR1 is MNHEY, CDR2 SVGAGI. The junction had 14 bases not matched to a gene; V was cut back by 8 bases and J by 6 bases.

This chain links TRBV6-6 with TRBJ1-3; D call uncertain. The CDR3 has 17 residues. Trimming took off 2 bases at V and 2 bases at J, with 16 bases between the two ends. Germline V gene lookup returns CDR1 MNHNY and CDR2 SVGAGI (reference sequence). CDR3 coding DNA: TGTGCCAGCAGTTACCCGCCACTTAAAGACGCTGGAAACACCATATATTTT. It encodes CASSYPPLKDAGNTIYF.

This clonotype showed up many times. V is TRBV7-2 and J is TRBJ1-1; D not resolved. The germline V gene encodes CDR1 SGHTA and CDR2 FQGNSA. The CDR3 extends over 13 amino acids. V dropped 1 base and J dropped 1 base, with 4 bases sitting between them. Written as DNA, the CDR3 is TGTGCCAGCAGCTTAGACAGGAACACTGAAGCTTTCTTT. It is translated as CASSLDRNTEAFF.